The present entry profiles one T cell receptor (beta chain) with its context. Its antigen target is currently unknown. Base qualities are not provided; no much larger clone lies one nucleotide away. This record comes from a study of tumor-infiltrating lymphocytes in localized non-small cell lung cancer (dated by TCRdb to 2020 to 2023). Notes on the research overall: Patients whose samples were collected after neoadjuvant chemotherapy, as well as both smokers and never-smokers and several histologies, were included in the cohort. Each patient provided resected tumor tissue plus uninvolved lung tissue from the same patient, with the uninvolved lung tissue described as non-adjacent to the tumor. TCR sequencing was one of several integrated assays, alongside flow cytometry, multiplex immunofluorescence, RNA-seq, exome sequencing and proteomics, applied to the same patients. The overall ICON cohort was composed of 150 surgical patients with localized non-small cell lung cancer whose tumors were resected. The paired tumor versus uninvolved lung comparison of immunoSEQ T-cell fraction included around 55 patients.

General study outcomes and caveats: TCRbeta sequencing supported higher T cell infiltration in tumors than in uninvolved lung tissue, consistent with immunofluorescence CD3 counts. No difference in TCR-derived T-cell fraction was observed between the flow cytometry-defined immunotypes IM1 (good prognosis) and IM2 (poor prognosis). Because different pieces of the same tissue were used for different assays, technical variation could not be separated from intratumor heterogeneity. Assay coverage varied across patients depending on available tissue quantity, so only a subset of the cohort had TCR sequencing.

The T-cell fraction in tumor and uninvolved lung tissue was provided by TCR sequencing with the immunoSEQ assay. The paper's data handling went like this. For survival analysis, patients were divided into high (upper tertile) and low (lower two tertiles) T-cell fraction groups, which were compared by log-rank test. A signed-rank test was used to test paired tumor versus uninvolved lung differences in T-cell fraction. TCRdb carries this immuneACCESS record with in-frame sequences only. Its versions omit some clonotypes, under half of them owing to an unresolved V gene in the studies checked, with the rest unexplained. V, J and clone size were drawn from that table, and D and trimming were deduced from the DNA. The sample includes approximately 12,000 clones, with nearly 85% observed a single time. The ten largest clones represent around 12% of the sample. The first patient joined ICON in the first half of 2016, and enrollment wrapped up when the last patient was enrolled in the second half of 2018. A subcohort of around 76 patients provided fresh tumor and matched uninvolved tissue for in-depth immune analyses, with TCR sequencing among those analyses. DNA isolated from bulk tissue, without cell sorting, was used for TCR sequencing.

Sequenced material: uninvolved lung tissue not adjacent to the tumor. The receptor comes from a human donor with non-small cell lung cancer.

The CDR3 loop reads CASLQGQGAHEQYF. The nucleotides are TGTGCCAGCTTGCAGGGACAGGGGGCCCACGAGCAGTACTTC. The chain is assembled from TRBV6-5 and TRBJ2-7; TRBD1 lines up with 12 middle nucleotides. The CDR3 runs 14 residues from the cysteine to the phenylalanine. The retained sequence is limited to the CDR3, 42 bases, with the frame set at the first base. From a lookup of the germline V gene, CDR1 and CDR2 are MNHEY and SVGAGI. Clipping removes 8 bases from V and 5 bases from J, with 7 as the unmatched junction base count.